These T cell receptor beta chains were read from a single sample in a study of blood T cells in healthy people across ages. Using its own MiXCR run on the 5' RACE reads, TCRdb lists one record per CDR3 protein. The sample has roughly 800,000 distinct CDR3 sequences; 53% are singletons. Sequencing was done on a sample of blood. The receptors originated from a man older than 75 in good health. Each CDR3 is given with its conserved first and last residue. The D gene is left open where the match is weak. Clone size appears in some rows only: once, few, many, or a class for an expanded clone.

TRBV7-3	NA	TRBJ2-3	few	CASSLTGDLGDTQYF	TGTGCCAGCAGCTTAACGGGGGACTTGGGGGATACGCAGTATTTT
TRBV29-1	NA	TRBJ1-1	few	CSVEGGRGSTEAFF	TGCAGCGTTGAAGGAGGCAGGGGTAGCACTGAAGCTTTCTTT
TRBV5-1	TRBD1	TRBJ1-2	few	CASSLGTGTNYGYTF	TGCGCCAGCAGCCTGGGGACAGGGACTAACTATGGCTACACCTTC
TRBV15	TRBD1	TRBJ2-7	few	CATSRGTERYYEQYF	TGTGCCACCAGCCGAGGGACAGAGAGGTACTACGAGCAGTACTTC
TRBV20-1	NA	TRBJ2-7	few	CSASPPGVSSYEQYF	TGCAGTGCTAGCCCTCCGGGCGTCAGCTCCTACGAGCAGTACTTC
TRBV6-5	TRBD2	TRBJ2-7	NA	CASSRTSGISLYEQYF	TGTGCCAGCAGCCGGACTAGCGGGATTAGCCTCTACGAGCAGTACTTC
TRBV6-1	NA	TRBJ1-6	NA	CASSALTAMGNSPLHF	TGTGCCAGCAGTGCGTTGACAGCTATGGGGAATTCACCCCTCCACTTT
TRBV7-9	NA	TRBJ1-2	NA	CASSLGQGGDYGYTF	TGTGCCAGCAGCTTAGGGCAGGGTGGTGACTATGGCTACACCTTC
TRBV27	TRBD2	TRBJ2-1	NA	CASSPPWREAAFPYNEQFF	TGTGCCAGCAGCCCCCCATGGCGGGAGGCTGCCTTCCCCTACAATGAGCAGTTCTTC
TRBV6-6	TRBD1	TRBJ2-3	NA	CASSPIRTGGGADTQYF	TGTGCCAGCAGCCCGATTAGGACAGGGGGAGGAGCAGATACGCAGTATTTT
TRBV20-1	TRBD1	TRBJ2-3	few	CSAWDRGSTDTQYF	TGCAGTGCTTGGGACAGGGGTAGCACAGATACGCAGTATTTT
TRBV20-1	TRBD2	TRBJ2-1	NA	CSARDRAGGGYEQFF	TGCAGTGCTAGAGATCGAGCGGGAGGGGGGTATGAGCAGTTCTTC
TRBV6-1	NA	TRBJ1-5	NA	CASNPGPQHF	TGTGCCAGCAATCCGGGACCCCAGCATTTT
TRBV5-8	TRBD2	TRBJ2-7	NA	CASSLRSSGRAYEQYF	TGTGCCAGCAGCCTCCGTTCTAGCGGGAGGGCCTACGAGCAGTACTTC
TRBV7-2	NA	TRBJ2-3	NA	CASSFVWASTDTQYF	TGTGCCAGCAGCTTCGTCTGGGCTAGCACAGATACGCAGTATTTT
TRBV5-6	NA	TRBJ1-2	NA	CASSDTASYGYTF	TGTGCCAGCAGCGACACAGCCTCCTATGGCTACACCTTC
TRBV5-1	NA	TRBJ2-4	NA	CASSPQGRIQYF	TGCGCCAGCAGCCCCCAGGGACGCATTCAGTACTTC